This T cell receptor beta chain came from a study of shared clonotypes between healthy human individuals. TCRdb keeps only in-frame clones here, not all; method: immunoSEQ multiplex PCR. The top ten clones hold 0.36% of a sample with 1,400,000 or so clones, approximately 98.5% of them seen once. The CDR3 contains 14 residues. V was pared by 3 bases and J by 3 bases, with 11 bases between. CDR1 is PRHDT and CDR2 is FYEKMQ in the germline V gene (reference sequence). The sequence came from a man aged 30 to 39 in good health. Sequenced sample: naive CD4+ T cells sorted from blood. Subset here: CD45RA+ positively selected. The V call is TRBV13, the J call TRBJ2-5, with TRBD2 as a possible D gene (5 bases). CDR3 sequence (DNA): TGTGCCAGCAGCTTTCCCGGGCGGGAAGAGACCCAGTACTTC. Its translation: CASSFPGREETQYF. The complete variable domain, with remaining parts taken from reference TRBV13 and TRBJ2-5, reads AAGVIQSPRHLIKEKRETATLKCYPIPRHDTVYWYQQGPGQDPQFLISFYEKMQSDKGSIPDRFSAQQFSDYHSELNMSSLELGDSALYFCASSFPGREETQYFGPGTRLLVL.